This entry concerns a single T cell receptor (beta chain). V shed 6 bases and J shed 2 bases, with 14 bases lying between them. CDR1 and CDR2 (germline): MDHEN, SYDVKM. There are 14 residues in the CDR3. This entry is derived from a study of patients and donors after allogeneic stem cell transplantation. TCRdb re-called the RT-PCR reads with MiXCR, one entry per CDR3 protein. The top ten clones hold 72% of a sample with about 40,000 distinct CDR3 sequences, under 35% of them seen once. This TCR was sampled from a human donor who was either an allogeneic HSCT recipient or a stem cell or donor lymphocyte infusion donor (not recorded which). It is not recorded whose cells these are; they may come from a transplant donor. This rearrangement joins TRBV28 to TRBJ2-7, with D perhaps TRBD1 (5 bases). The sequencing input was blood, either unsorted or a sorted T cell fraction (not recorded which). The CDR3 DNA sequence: TGTGCCAGCAGCTCCGGACAACCTACCTACGAGCAGTACTTC. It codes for CASSSGQPTYEQYF.